The text below deals with one T cell receptor (beta chain). This clonotype was observed a handful of times. What this receptor recognizes is not known. The input lacks base qualities; no much larger clone sits a single base away. The sample is drawn from a study of response to subunit inactivated influenza vaccine (dated by TCRdb to about 2018). For context, the study as a whole: Deep quantitative profiling of the T cell receptor repertoire was used in the study to follow responses to a trivalent subunit inactivated influenza vaccine. Results and caveats for the whole study, not just this receptor: The authors suggested that each seasonal influenza vaccination may recruit only a limited number of new T cells.

Taken from the germline V gene (reference sequence), the CDR1 and CDR2 loops are LGHDT and YNNKEL. The CDR3 numbers 17 residues from cysteine through phenylalanine. CDR3 DNA only is kept here, 51 bases in frame from base 1. The V end loses 1 base and the J end loses 2 bases, and a stretch of 18 bases separates them. The protocol used for the library was RT-PCR. Reads for this sample came from an Illumina HiSeq 2500. TCRdb handled the public reads itself, with Q25 trimming in fastp and clone calling in MiXCR, and kept productive beta chains. Each CDR3 protein appears once, grouped with its most common genes and DNA. This sample has a few hundred thousand distinct CDR3 sequences in its table, and 21% of those were observed once. The ten largest clones represent about 9.4% of the sample.

The chain is encoded by TRBV3-1 joined to TRBJ2-7; the D gene is perhaps TRBD1, on 6 matching bases. This sequence was found in a man between 50 and 70 years old who received an inactivated influenza vaccine. Donor details come from another sample of the same person, matched by shared clones. The sequenced sample was PBMCs from blood, obtained about 19 months after vaccination. The DNA sequence is as follows: TGTGCCAGCAGCCAAGGAACGGTGGACAGAAAAACCTACGAGCAGTACTTC. Translated, this is CASSQGTVDRKTYEQYF.